This T cell receptor (beta chain) was observed in a study of radiotherapy plus CTLA-4 blockade in lung cancer. Regarding the study as a whole: The authors reported that early blood T cell clone dynamics, with interferon-beta, best predicted response.

Libraries were prepared by immunoSEQ multiplex PCR; TCRdb keeps only in-frame clonotypes and omits some of them. The profile shows tens of thousands of clones, 65% to 75% of them singletons. V shed 4 bases and J shed 9 bases, with 10 bases lying between them. Per germline, CDR1 SGHRS and CDR2 YFSETQ. The CDR3 is 12 residues long. As for this clone: What it recognizes is unknown.

The clonotype was recovered from a human donor with non-small cell lung cancer who had stable disease on radiotherapy plus ipilimumab. The chain couples TRBV5-1 to TRBJ2-2; the D is unclear. The sample in question was peripheral blood, obtained from a patient treated with radiotherapy plus ipilimumab. CDR3 sequence reads: CASSTDNRELFF. Written as DNA, the CDR3 is TGCGCCAGCAGCACAGACAACCGGGAGCTGTTTTTT.